What follows are 25 T cell receptor beta chains derived from one specimen sequenced in a study of beta chain features in type 1 diabetes. Findings and limits, study-wide: Moderately but significantly shorter TCRB CDR3s were found in Type 1 diabetes patients in all four CD4+ subsets.

The entirety of the isolated RNA underwent reverse transcription, so expressed TCRB transcripts were sequenced. TCRdb's copy holds only in-frame clones and misses some; the assay was immunoSEQ multiplex PCR. The sample lists around 650,000 clones, roughly an eighth occurring once. No antigen is known for these receptors. Source material: naive CD4+ T cells from blood. All receptors come from a young man with type 1 diabetes.

The chain joins TRBV6-5 to TRBJ2-7; D gene ambiguous. CDR3 length: 14 residues. CDR1 is MNHEY, CDR2 SVGAGI, per germline. The V end was cut by 0 bases, the J end by 2 bases, with 8 bases between. The DNA of the CDR3 is TGTGCCAGCAGTTACTCGGGCAGAACCTACGAGCAGTACTTC. As protein: CASSYSGRTYEQYF.

The chain has TRBV2 and TRBJ1-5, with TRBD1 identical over 10 bases. This CDR3 region has 17 residues. Losses at the gene ends were 7 bases for V and 0 bases for J; bases not matched to a gene: 9. Germline V lookup: CDR1 SNHLY, CDR2 FYNNEI. CDR3 coding DNA: TGTGCCAGCACCAGCCTCGGACAGGGGGTTAGCAATCAGCCCCAGCATTTT. Translation: CASTSLGQGVSNQPQHF. The variable domain in full, with the rest retrieved from reference TRBV2 and TRBJ1-5, is EPEVTQTPSHQVTQMGQEVILRCVPISNHLYFYWYRQILGQKVEFLVSFYNNEISEKSEIFDDQFSVERPDGSNFTLKIRSTKLEDSAMYFCASTSLGQGVSNQPQHFGDGTRLSIL.

The table lists this clone with a few counts. This rearrangement joins TRBV27 to TRBJ1-1, with a weak D call TRBD1 (6 bases). The CDR3 length is 13 residues. The V end lost 8 bases, the J end lost 3 bases, and 13 bases lay between the germline ends. Germline lookup yields CDR1 MNHEY and CDR2 SMNVEV (reference sequence). CDR3 region: CASYREEDTEAFF. The CDR3, as DNA: TGTGCCAGCTACAGGGAGGAAGACACTGAAGCTTTCTTT.

The genes are TRBV2 and TRBJ1-2, with D maybe TRBD1 (6 bases). Deletions cut 8 bases from V and 1 base from J, with 17 bases between. Germline V lookup: CDR1 SNHLY, CDR2 FYNNEI. This CDR3 contains 15 residues. DNA for the CDR3: TGTGCCAGCGGCTCCGGGGGCCAGCTTAACTATGGCTACACCTTC. Amino acids: CASGSGGQLNYGYTF.

This clone was detected only a few times. The chain employs TRBV18 and TRBJ2-7, with TRBD1 identical over 8 bases. The germline V gene has CDR1 KGHSH and CDR2 LQKENI. The V segment lost 3 bases and the J segment 5 bases; nucleotides outside the gene matches: 9. The CDR3 runs 15 residues. CDR3 protein: CASSPGNRGTNEQYF. In DNA, the CDR3 is TGTGCCAGCTCACCGGGAAACAGGGGGACAAACGAGCAGTACTTC.

On this clone itself: Other DNA sequences from this sample encode an identical CDR3 as well. This rearrangement joins TRBV29-1 to TRBJ1-5; possibly TRBD1 for D (5 bases). CDR3 length: 12 residues. The V gene's germline CDR1 is SQVTM and CDR2 ANQGSEA. Between the trimmed V and J ends, which lost 5 bases and 3 bases, there was a span of 8 bases. CDR3 loop: CSVRDLNQPQHF. The CDR3 DNA reads as TGCAGCGTTCGGGACCTCAATCAGCCCCAGCATTTT.

The V gene is TRBV7-2, the J gene TRBJ1-1; D perhaps matches TRBD1 (5 bases). V lost 6 bases and J 6 bases, leaving 17 bases between the germline ends. CDR1 is SGHTA, CDR2 FQGNSA, per germline. This CDR3 is 14 amino acids long. Here the CDR3 reads CASSLDTAAPEAFF. The CDR3 DNA reads as TGTGCCAGCAGTTTGGACACCGCGGCCCCTGAAGCTTTCTTT.

This clone was seen a handful of times. The chain is built from TRBV5-1 and TRBJ2-2; D possibly uses TRBD1 or TRBD2 (6 bases each). CDR1 SGHRS and CDR2 YFSETQ come from the germline V gene. V was trimmed by 4 bases and J by 6 bases, leaving 16 bases between them. The CDR3 runs 15 residues. CDR3 sequence reads: CASSANTGGPGELFF. CDR3 DNA sequence: TGCGCCAGCAGCGCCAACACCGGGGGCCCCGGGGAGCTGTTTTTT.

The J gene is TRBJ1-5, the V gene TRBV19; D not resolved. There are 16 residues in the CDR3. V lost 4 bases and J 1 base, leaving 14 bases between the germline ends. Germline V gives CDR1 LNHDA, CDR2 SQIVND (reference sequence). The CDR3 region is CASSRYDSRSNQPQHF. Here the CDR3 DNA reads TGTGCCAGTAGTAGGTATGACTCAAGGAGCAATCAGCCCCAGCATTTT.

This clone showed up just a few times. The DNA of the CDR3 is TGTGCCAGCAGTTACTCGCATGGCATTCAGTACTTC. The encoded protein is CASSYSHGIQYF. The V gene is TRBV6-6, the J gene TRBJ2-4, with D hard to call. Germline assignment: CDR1 MNHNY and CDR2 SVGAGI (reference sequence). This CDR3 region has 12 residues. V was clipped by 0 bases and J by 9 bases, with 6 bases between them.

This clone was detected only a few times. The V call is TRBV4-2, the J call TRBJ2-1; 10 bases line up with TRBD2. Germline CDR1 reads LGHNA; CDR2 reads YNFKEQ. The CDR3 has 15 residues. The J segment lost 3 bases and the V segment lost 5 bases, leaving 4 bases of the junction unmatched. The CDR3 coding sequence is TGTGCCAGCAGCGTAGCGGGAGGCGGCTACAATGAGCAGTTCTTC. Protein: CASSVAGGGYNEQFF.

The table lists this clone with a few counts. This chain links TRBV7-9 with TRBJ1-5, with D hard to call. Germline V gene data show CDR1 as SEHNR and CDR2 as FQNEAQ (reference sequence). The CDR3 has 13 residues. Trimming pared 5 bases from V and 3 bases from J, leaving 8 bases between. Written as DNA, the CDR3 is TGTGCCAGCAGCGATCAGTACAATCAGCCCCAGCATTTT. Protein: CASSDQYNQPQHF.

This clone has just a few counts. The chain employs TRBV11-2 and TRBJ2-2; D gene unclear. The CDR3 runs to 12 residues. Germline V gene data show CDR1 as SGHAT and CDR2 as FQNNGV. With 4 bases removed from V and 11 bases from J, the gap between germline ends came to 11 bases. This chain's CDR3 is CASSSTRGELFF. CDR3 nucleotide sequence: TGTGCCAGCAGCTCTACCCGCGGCGAGCTGTTTTTT. Together with reference TRBV11-2 and TRBJ2-2, the CDR3 gives the full variable domain: EAGVAQSPRYKIIEKRQSVAFWCNPISGHATLYWYQQILGQGPKLLIQFQNNGVVDDSQLPKDRFSAERLKGVDSTLKIQPAKLEDSAVYLCASSSTRGELFFGEGSRLTVL.

The chain has TRBV5-5 and TRBJ1-1, with TRBD1 as a possible D gene (6 bases). This CDR3 is built from 16 residues. V was shortened by 3 bases and J by 0 bases, with 15 bases between the two germline ends. The germline CDR1 and CDR2 sequences are SGHKS and YYEKEE (reference sequence). The CDR3 spells CASSSGTLDMNTEAFF. The CDR3 DNA reads TGTGCCAGCAGCTCCGGGACACTCGACATGAACACTGAAGCTTTCTTT. Variable domain in full (rest from reference TRBV5-5 and TRBJ1-1): DAGVTQSPTHLIKTRGQQVTLRCSPISGHKSVSWYQQVLGQGPQFIFQYYEKEERGRGNFPDRFSARQFPNYSSELNVNALLLGDSALYLCASSSGTLDMNTEAFFGQGTRLTVV.

This clone was counted only a few times. The chain combines TRBV7-2 with TRBJ2-5; D gene ambiguous. Germline-derived CDR1 and CDR2 are SGHTA and FQGNSA. Trimming left V 4 bases short and J 1 base short, with 10 bases between. The CDR3 consists of 14 residues. The CDR3 here is CASSSNGFQETQYF. The CDR3 bases are TGTGCCAGCAGCTCTAACGGGTTCCAAGAGACCCAGTACTTC.

The chain links TRBV5-1 to TRBJ1-6, with D uncertain. V lost 0 bases, J lost 4 bases, and 8 bases lay in between. Germline CDR1 SGHRS, CDR2 YFSETQ. The CDR3 spans 15 residues. The CDR3 DNA is TGCGCCAGCAGCTTGGCGGCGTATTATAATTCACCCCTCCACTTT. Its protein is CASSLAAYYNSPLHF.

This clone was observed a handful of times. The chain employs TRBV13 and TRBJ2-1; 9 nucleotides align to TRBD2. CDR3 length: 17 amino acids. Germline V gene sequence: CDR1 PRHDT, CDR2 FYEKMQ (reference sequence). V was clipped by 2 bases and J by 10 bases; unmatched bases: 15. CDR3 protein: CASSLYHSGGKEEEQFF. The CDR3 nucleotides read TGTGCCAGCAGCTTATACCACAGCGGGGGGAAGGAGGAAGAGCAGTTCTTC.

The chain joins TRBV10-3 to TRBJ1-1, with 7 bases lining up with TRBD1. CDR1 is ENHRY and CDR2 is SYGVKD in the germline V gene. After removal of 10 bases from V and 0 bases from J, the junction contained 8 bases not matched to a gene. The CDR3 loop spans 14 amino acids. The CDR3 nucleotides are TGTGCCAGCAGATCCGACAGGGTGAACACTGAAGCTTTCTTT. Its protein is CASRSDRVNTEAFF.

This CDR3 reads CASSLNGQEWEKLFF. Written as DNA, the CDR3 is TGTGCCAGCAGCTTGAATGGACAGGAGTGGGAAAAACTGTTTTTT. The chain links TRBV5-6 to TRBJ1-4; 7 bases line up with TRBD1. CDR1 and CDR2 from the germline V gene are SGHDT and YYEEEE. V lost 1 base to trimming and J lost 8 bases; unmatched junction nucleotides: 8. This CDR3 has 15 residues.

The chain links TRBV30 to TRBJ2-5; 10 bases agree with TRBD2. CDR3 length: 14 residues. Germline V lookup: CDR1 GTSNPN, CDR2 SVGIG (reference sequence). The V gene end was trimmed by 1 base and the J gene end by 3 bases; junction bases not matched to a gene: 2. In nucleotides, the CDR3 is TGTGCCTGGAGTGCTACTAGCGGGAAAGAGACCCAGTACTTC. Its protein is CAWSATSGKETQYF.

This chain links TRBV9 with TRBJ2-2, with 8 positions matching TRBD2. The germline V gene has CDR1 SGDLS and CDR2 YYNGEE. The CDR3 contains 15 residues. V shed 0 bases and J 4 bases; nucleotides not matched to a gene: 2. CDR3 protein: CASSVAGTSTGELFF. The CDR3 bases are TGTGCCAGCAGCGTAGCAGGGACTAGCACCGGGGAGCTGTTTTTT.

The CDR3, as DNA: TGCGCCAGCAGCCTGGGACAGGGGGAGTCACCCCTCCACTTT. Translated, it gives CASSLGQGESPLHF. The V gene is TRBV5-1, the J gene TRBJ1-6; TRBD1 matches 11 bases. The CDR3 totals 14 residues. CDR1 is SGHRS, CDR2 YFSETQ, per germline. V dropped 4 bases and J dropped 10; count of bases not matched to a gene: 4.

In its sample, this clone was seen a few times. The rearrangement joins TRBV10-3 to TRBJ1-5; possibly TRBD1 for D (6 bases). Deletions cut 4 bases from V and 7 bases from J, with 11 bases between. The CDR3 totals 13 residues. The germline V gene encodes CDR1 ENHRY and CDR2 SYGVKD. The CDR3 region has the DNA TGTGCCATCAGTGCTAGGACAGCGCAGCCCCAGCATTTT. Translation gives CAISARTAQPQHF.

This clone was seen a handful of times. The chain uses TRBV29-1 and TRBJ2-5; D is ambiguous. The CDR3 is made up of 13 amino acids. Germline lookup yields CDR1 SQVTM and CDR2 ANQGSEA. Trimming took 5 bases from V and 5 from J, leaving 15 bases between them. The CDR3 is CSVTTASRETQYF. The CDR3 DNA reads as TGCAGCGTTACGACGGCGAGCCGGGAGACCCAGTACTTC.

As to this clone: A read error may produce the germline difference seen at one junction end. V gene TRBV7-9 combines with J gene TRBJ2-6; the D gene is possibly TRBD2 (6 bases). The CDR3 is 14 amino acids. The germline gives CDR1 SEHNR, CDR2 FQNEAQ (reference sequence). The CDR3 here is CASSLASGANVLTF. The CDR3 region has the DNA TGTGCCAGCAGCCTAGCGTCTGGGGCCAACGTCCTGACTTTC.